This TCR beta chain was captured by sequencing in a study of metastatic and nonmetastatic thyroid tumors. Study-wide results and caveats: Significantly higher TCR beta diversity was reportedly seen in malignant thyroid tumors than benign nodules, in blood and tumor.

Ahead of thyroid surgery, no patient had received treatment of any kind. This clone was observed at least ten times. Its antigen is still unknown. The CDR3 sequence is 13 residues long. Per the germline V gene, CDR1 is SGHDT and CDR2 is YYEEEE. V lost 5 bases and J lost 9, with 15 bases in between. TCRdb re-clonotyped the PCR reads through MiXCR. Here the sample spans 50,000 to 60,000 clones, 17% being singletons. The sample comprised blood. This clonotype originated in a female donor with papillary thyroid cancer or a benign thyroid nodule (not recorded which). Some clones in this sample may be carry-over from other donors' samples. J is TRBJ2-1 and V is TRBV5-6, with no clear D. In nucleotides, the CDR3 is TGTGCCAGCAGGGAGTATACGGGTACTGAGCAGTTCTTC. Encoded protein: CASREYTGTEQFF.